This passage covers 18 T cell receptor beta chains from one sample sequenced in a study of shared clonotypes between healthy human individuals. Measured with immunoSEQ multiplex PCR; TCRdb has only the in-frame clones, and not every one. In the table there are under 2,500,000 clones, 90% to 96% of which are singletons. Sample: naive CD4+ T cells sorted from blood. Regarding subset: CD45RA+ positively selected. These receptors were collected from a man younger than 30 in good health.

About this clone itself: The sample carries other DNA sequences with the same CDR3. This CDR3 reads CASSQGTGSGANVLTF. Here the CDR3 DNA reads TGCGCCAGCAGCCAGGGGACAGGGAGCGGGGCCAACGTCCTGACTTTC. This chain links TRBV4-1 with TRBJ2-6, with 9 bases fitting TRBD1. Losses at the gene ends were 3 bases for V and 4 bases for J; bases not matched to a gene: 4. CDR1 is MGHRA and CDR2 is YSYEKL in the germline V gene. The CDR3 loop spans 16 amino acids.

On this clone itself: This same CDR3 is encoded by further DNA sequences in the sample. The chain couples TRBV11-2 to TRBJ2-5; D gene uncertain. Trimming shortened V by 1 base and J by 5 bases, and 8 bases separated the two germline ends. Looked up from germline, CDR1 is SGHAT and CDR2 is FQNNGV. This CDR3 contains 13 residues. The CDR3 region is CASSLGFSETQYF. The CDR3 DNA follows: TGTGCCAGCAGCTTAGGATTCAGCGAGACCCAGTACTTC.

A few counts support this clone. The chain couples TRBV11-1 to TRBJ2-5, with D possibly being TRBD1 or TRBD2 (7 bases each). The germline V gene encodes CDR1 SGHAT and CDR2 FQDESV (reference sequence). This CDR3 has 15 residues. V shed 2 bases and J shed 0 bases, with 10 bases lying between them. The DNA of the CDR3 is TGTGCCAGCAGCTTACAGGGGGGGCACCAAGAGACCCAGTACTTC. Translating it yields CASSLQGGHQETQYF.

The chain has TRBV4-1 and TRBJ2-7; 13 bases map to TRBD2. CDR1 and CDR2 (germline): MGHRA, YSYEKL. V trimming: 4 bases; J trimming: 3 bases; junction bases outside the gene matches: 9. The CDR3 spans 17 residues. This CDR3 is CASSPIGTSGNRYEQYF. DNA for the CDR3: TGCGCCAGCAGCCCTATTGGGACTAGCGGGAATCGCTACGAGCAGTACTTC.

The rearrangement joins TRBV18 to TRBJ1-5, with a possible D match to TRBD1 (5 bases). CDR1 is KGHSH, CDR2 LQKENI, per germline. V was shortened by 2 bases and J by 7 bases, with 21 bases between the two germline ends. The CDR3 contains 17 residues. The CDR3 reads CASSPYFLTGSEQPQHF. CDR3 DNA sequence: TGTGCCAGCTCACCATACTTCCTTACAGGTTCGGAACAGCCCCAGCATTTT.

The rearrangement uses TRBV6-1 and TRBJ2-5; D remains ambiguous. Trimming shortened V by 7 bases and J by 5 bases, and 8 bases separated the two germline ends. Germline V gene lookup returns CDR1 MNHNS and CDR2 SASEGT. The CDR3 is made up of 11 amino acids. The CDR3, as DNA: TGTGCCAGCAAGTTTGTTGAGACCCAGTACTTC. This sequence encodes CASKFVETQYF.

This clone was picked up one time. The chain links TRBV7-2 to TRBJ1-1; D unresolved. The CDR3 consists of 14 residues. V was pared by 4 bases and J by 5 bases, with 14 bases between. The germline V gene has CDR1 SGHTA and CDR2 FQGNSA. DNA for the CDR3: TGTGCCAGCAGCTACTCCCGACTGGTGACTGAAGCTTTCTTT. Protein: CASSYSRLVTEAFF.

The chain employs TRBV10-3 and TRBJ1-3, with D uncertain. The germline CDR1 and CDR2 sequences are ENHRY and SYGVKD. The CDR3 consists of 17 residues. Trimming left V 0 bases short and J 0 bases short, with 12 bases between. CDR3 nucleotides: TGTGCCATCAGTGAGTCGAATGCAGGCGGCTCTGGAAACACCATATATTTT. Translation: CAISESNAGGSGNTIYF.

The J gene is TRBJ2-7, the V gene TRBV27, with D hard to call. Trimming shortened V by 6 bases and J by 0 bases, and 15 bases separated the two germline ends. The CDR3 is 15 amino acids. In germline, CDR1 is MNHEY, CDR2 SMNVEV (reference sequence). The CDR3 loop reads CASRKTLIDSYEQYF. The CDR3, as DNA: TGTGCCAGCAGGAAGACCCTTATCGACTCCTACGAGCAGTACTTC.

The rearrangement uses TRBV6-6 and TRBJ1-1; 10 bases are shared with TRBD1. Germline CDR1 reads MNHNY; CDR2 reads SVGAGI (reference sequence). This CDR3 is 16 amino acids long. V was clipped by 6 bases and J by 0 bases; unmatched bases: 7. The CDR3 nucleotides are TGTGCCAGCAGACCGGGACAGGGGAGCTTGAACACTGAAGCTTTCTTT. It is translated as CASRPGQGSLNTEAFF.

The V gene is TRBV4-1, the J gene TRBJ2-2; no firm D call. The CDR3 consists of 13 residues. Trimming shortened V by 3 bases and J by 7 bases, and 9 bases separated the two germline ends. In germline, CDR1 is MGHRA, CDR2 YSYEKL. This CDR3 reads CASSHVGFGELFF. The CDR3 DNA reads as TGCGCCAGCAGCCACGTAGGATTCGGGGAGCTGTTTTTT.

V is TRBV7-9 and J is TRBJ1-1; D uncertain. The germline gives CDR1 SEHNR, CDR2 FQNEAQ (reference sequence). The CDR3 contains 11 residues. V was trimmed by 6 bases and J by 7 bases, leaving 9 bases between them. The CDR3 coding sequence is TGTGCCAGCAGTTTCCTTGTTGAAGCTTTCTTT. This codes for CASSFLVEAFF.

The chain employs TRBV18 and TRBJ1-6; D might be TRBD1 (6 bases). Germline CDR1 reads KGHSH; CDR2 reads LQKENI. The CDR3 extends over 16 amino acids. The V end lost 2 bases, the J end lost 5 bases, and 13 bases lay between the germline ends. The CDR3 DNA is TGTGCCAGCTCACCAGGAACAGGGAACAATAATTCACCCCTCCACTTT. Amino acid sequence: CASSPGTGNNNSPLHF.

The V and J genes are TRBV19 and TRBJ1-1; maybe TRBD1 (6 bases). The V gene's germline CDR1 is LNHDA and CDR2 SQIVND (reference sequence). Between the trimmed V and J ends, which lost 5 bases and 5 bases, there was a span of 15 bases. CDR3 length: 14 residues. The CDR3 sequence: CASSPTPRGTEAFF. DNA of the CDR3: TGTGCCAGTAGTCCGACTCCCAGGGGTACTGAAGCTTTCTTT.

This rearrangement joins TRBV7-9 to TRBJ2-1; 8 bases agree with TRBD2. The CDR3 covers 16 residues. Germline V gene data show CDR1 as SEHNR and CDR2 as FQNEAQ (reference sequence). The J segment lost 8 bases and the V segment lost 6 bases, leaving 15 bases of the junction unmatched. CDR3 sequence (DNA): TGTGCCAGCAGTTCACCTACTAGCGGCCCCGCACATGAGCAGTTCTTC. Amino acid sequence: CASSSPTSGPAHEQFF.

The chain employs TRBV30 and TRBJ2-3; D is unclear. The CDR3 length is 16 residues. The germline V gene encodes CDR1 GTSNPN and CDR2 SVGIG (reference sequence). The germline V and J ends were trimmed by 2 bases and 0 bases, with 15 bases remaining between them. The CDR3 DNA follows: TGTGCCTGGAGTCTCGGCAGAGCTTCTAGCACAGATACGCAGTATTTT. This sequence encodes CAWSLGRASSTDTQYF.

The chain couples TRBV5-4 to TRBJ2-1; 7 bases are a match to TRBD1. Trimming removed 1 base from V and 4 bases from J; junction bases left unmatched: 2. Germline V lookup: CDR1 SGHNT, CDR2 YYREEE (reference sequence). There are 14 residues in the CDR3. The CDR3 DNA follows: TGTGCCAGCAGCTTGACAGGGGTTTACAATGAGCAGTTCTTC. Translated: CASSLTGVYNEQFF. The variable domain in full, with the rest retrieved from reference TRBV5-4 and TRBJ2-1, is ETGVTQSPTHLIKTRGQQVTLRCSSQSGHNTVSWYQQALGQGPQFIFQYYREEENGRGNFPPRFSGLQFPNYSSELNVNALELDDSALYLCASSLTGVYNEQFFGPGTRLTVL.

V and J are TRBV21-1 and TRBJ1-2. TRBV21-1 is a recognized pseudogene. This CDR3 is 14 amino acids long. The DNA of the CDR3 is TGTGCCACCGTTCCCGGGAGCCCGGAGTATGGCTACACCTTC. It specifies CATVPGSPEYGYTF.